This T cell receptor beta chain appears in the sequencing data of a study of blood T cells in healthy people across ages. With a J-beta primer mix and a sample-barcoded 5' primer, a second PCR ran about 7 to 11 cycles. TCRdb itself ran the 5' RACE reads through MiXCR, one entry per CDR3 protein. The repertoire includes about 1.4 million distinct CDR3 sequences, approximately 59% of them detected once, and roughly 7% sits in the top ten. V trimming: 5 bases; J trimming: 5 bases; junction bases outside the gene matches: 4. The CDR3 extends over 14 amino acids. Germline values: CDR1 SEHNR, CDR2 FQNEAQ (reference sequence).

The sequence derives from a man aged 18-30 years in good health. Sequenced material: blood. The V call is TRBV7-9, the J call TRBJ1-2, with TRBD1 identical over 11 bases. The CDR3 DNA reads TGTGCCAGCAGCCCAGGACAGGGGGCTTATGGCTACACCTTC. Translated, it gives CASSPGQGAYGYTF.